This T cell receptor beta chain was observed in a study of PD-1 blockade in classical Hodgkin lymphoma. General study results and limits: Significant TCR diversity gains by C4D1 occurred in CD4+ but not CD8+ cells.

A note on this clone: Its antigen is currently unknown.

TCRdb's table, derived via immunoSEQ multiplex PCR, lists solely in-frame clones and lacks some. This sample yields more than 140,000 clones, of which about four fifths are seen a single time; over 7.5% belongs to the top ten. All patients relapsed after autologous stem cell transplantation, and brentuximab vedotin exposure varied. Specimen: peripheral blood mononuclear cells (PBMCs), collected before the second cycle of nivolumab. This receptor was taken from a human donor with classical Hodgkin lymphoma.

Written as DNA, the CDR3 is TGTGCCAGCAGCTTAAGTCTCGCGTACCAAGAGACCCAGTACTTC. It codes for CASSLSLAYQETQYF. The chain combines TRBV7-3 with TRBJ2-5; D call uncertain. This CDR3 spans 15 amino acids. Germline V gives CDR1 SGHTA, CDR2 FQGTGA. Trimming removed 1 base from V and 0 bases from J, with 9 bases in between.